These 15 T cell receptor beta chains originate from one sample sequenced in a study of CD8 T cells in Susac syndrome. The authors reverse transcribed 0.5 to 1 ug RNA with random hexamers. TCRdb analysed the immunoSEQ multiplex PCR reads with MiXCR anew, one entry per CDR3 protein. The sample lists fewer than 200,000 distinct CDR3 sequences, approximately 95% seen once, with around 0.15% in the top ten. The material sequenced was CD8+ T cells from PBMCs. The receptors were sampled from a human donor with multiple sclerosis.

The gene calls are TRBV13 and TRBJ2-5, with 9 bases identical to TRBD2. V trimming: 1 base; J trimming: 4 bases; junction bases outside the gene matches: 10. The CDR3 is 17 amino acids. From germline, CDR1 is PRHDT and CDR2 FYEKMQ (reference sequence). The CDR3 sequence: CASSLAGGGAVTETQYF. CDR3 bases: TGTGCCAGCAGCTTAGCCGGCGGGGGGGCTGTAACAGAGACCCAGTACTTC.

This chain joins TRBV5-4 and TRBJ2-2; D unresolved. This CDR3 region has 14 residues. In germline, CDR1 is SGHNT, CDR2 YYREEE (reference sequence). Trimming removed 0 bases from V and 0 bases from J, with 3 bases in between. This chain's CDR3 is CASSLGPNTGELFF. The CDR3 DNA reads TGTGCCAGCAGCTTGGGCCCGAACACCGGGGAGCTGTTTTTT.

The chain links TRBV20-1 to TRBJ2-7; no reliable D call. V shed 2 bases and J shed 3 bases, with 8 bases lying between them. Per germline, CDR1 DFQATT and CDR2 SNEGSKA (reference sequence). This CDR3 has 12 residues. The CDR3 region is CSARWSLYEQYF. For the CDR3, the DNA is TGCAGTGCTAGATGGTCCCTCTACGAGCAGTACTTC.

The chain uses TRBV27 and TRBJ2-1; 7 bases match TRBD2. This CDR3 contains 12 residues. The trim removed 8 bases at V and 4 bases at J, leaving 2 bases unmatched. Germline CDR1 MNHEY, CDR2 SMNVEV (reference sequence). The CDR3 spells CASALAYNEQFF. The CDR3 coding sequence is TGTGCCAGCGCACTAGCGTACAATGAGCAGTTCTTC.

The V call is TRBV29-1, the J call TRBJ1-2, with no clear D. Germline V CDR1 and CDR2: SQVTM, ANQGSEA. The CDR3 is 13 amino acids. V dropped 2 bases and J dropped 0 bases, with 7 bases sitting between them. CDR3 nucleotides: TGCAGCGTTGAATTTGGAGCTAACTATGGCTACACCTTC. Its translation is CSVEFGANYGYTF.

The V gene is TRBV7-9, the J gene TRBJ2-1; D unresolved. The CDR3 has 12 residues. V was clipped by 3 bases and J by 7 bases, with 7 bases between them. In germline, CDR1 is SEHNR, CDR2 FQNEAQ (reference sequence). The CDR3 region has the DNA TGTGCCAGCAGCTTTAACTTAAATGAGCAGTTCTTC. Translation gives CASSFNLNEQFF.

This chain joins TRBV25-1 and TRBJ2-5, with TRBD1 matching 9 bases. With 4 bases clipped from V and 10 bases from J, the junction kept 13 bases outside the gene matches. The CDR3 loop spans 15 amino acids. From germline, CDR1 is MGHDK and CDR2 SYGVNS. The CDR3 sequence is CASSGQGGWPEGQYF. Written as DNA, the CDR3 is TGTGCCAGCAGTGGACAGGGGGGGTGGCCAGAAGGCCAGTACTTC.

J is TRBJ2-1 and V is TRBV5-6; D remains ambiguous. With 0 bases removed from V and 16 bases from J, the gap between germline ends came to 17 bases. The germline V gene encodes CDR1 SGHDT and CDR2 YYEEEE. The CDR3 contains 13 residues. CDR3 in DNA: TGTGCCAGCAGCTTGGAGGGCGTTTGGTATGGTTTCTTC. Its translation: CASSLEGVWYGFF.

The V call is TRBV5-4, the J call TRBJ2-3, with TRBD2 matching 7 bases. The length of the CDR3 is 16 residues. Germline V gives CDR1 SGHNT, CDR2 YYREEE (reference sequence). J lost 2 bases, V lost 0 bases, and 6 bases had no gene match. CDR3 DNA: TGTGCCAGCAGCTTGGGGCGGGGGTTACTCACAGATACGCAGTATTTT. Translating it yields CASSLGRGLLTDTQYF.

CDR3 coding DNA: TGTGCCAGCAGCAACCACCCCAGCGGGAATCCTCCCTACGAGCAGTACTTC. Residues: CASSNHPSGNPPYEQYF. V gene TRBV12-3 or TRBV12-4 combines with J gene TRBJ2-7; 7 nucleotides agree with TRBD2. There are 17 residues in the CDR3. J gave up 2 bases and V 6 bases, and 16 bases lay outside the gene matches.

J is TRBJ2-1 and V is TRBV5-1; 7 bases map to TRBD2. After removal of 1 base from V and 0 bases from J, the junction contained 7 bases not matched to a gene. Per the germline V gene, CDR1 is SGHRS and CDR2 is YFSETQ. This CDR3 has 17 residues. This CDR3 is CASSLTSGAYSYNEQFF. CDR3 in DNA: TGCGCCAGCAGCTTGACCAGCGGGGCTTACTCCTACAATGAGCAGTTCTTC.

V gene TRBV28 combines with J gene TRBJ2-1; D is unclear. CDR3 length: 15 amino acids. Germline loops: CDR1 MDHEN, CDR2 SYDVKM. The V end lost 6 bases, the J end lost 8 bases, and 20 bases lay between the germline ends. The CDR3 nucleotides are TGTGCCAGCAGCAGCCGGTCCAACAACTATGATGAGCAGTTCTTC. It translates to CASSSRSNNYDEQFF.

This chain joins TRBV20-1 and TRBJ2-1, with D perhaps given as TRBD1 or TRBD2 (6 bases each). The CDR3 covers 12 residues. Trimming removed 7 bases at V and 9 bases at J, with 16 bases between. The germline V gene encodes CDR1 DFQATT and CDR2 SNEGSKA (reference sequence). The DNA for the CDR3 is TGCAGTGGAGGGGGGCCGCTCTTTGAGCAGTTCTTC. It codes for CSGGGPLFEQFF.

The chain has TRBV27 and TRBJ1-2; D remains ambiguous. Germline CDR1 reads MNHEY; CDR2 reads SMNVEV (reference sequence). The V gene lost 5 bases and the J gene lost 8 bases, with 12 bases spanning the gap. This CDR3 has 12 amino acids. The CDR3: CASSPGGRGYTF. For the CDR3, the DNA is TGTGCCAGCAGTCCTGGAGGGAGAGGCTACACCTTC.

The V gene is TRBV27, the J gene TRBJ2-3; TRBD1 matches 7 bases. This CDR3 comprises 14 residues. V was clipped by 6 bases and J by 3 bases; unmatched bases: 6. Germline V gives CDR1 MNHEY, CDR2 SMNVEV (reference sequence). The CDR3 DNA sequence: TGTGCCAGCAGAAAGGGGGCAGGTACAGATACGCAGTATTTT. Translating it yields CASRKGAGTDTQYF.